This entry features one TCR beta chain sequence. Its antigen is unidentified. The CDR3 sequence is 15 residues long. The germline gives CDR1 SGHRS, CDR2 YFSETQ. V dropped 2 bases and J dropped 0 bases, with 8 bases sitting between them. Clones were read by immunoSEQ multiplex PCR, and TCRdb kept only the in-frame ones, dropping some. This sample has tens of thousands of clones; roughly 86% occur once, and the top ten carry 2.8%. The data stem from a study of T cells in localized non-small cell lung cancer. Notes on the study in general: Uninvolved adjacent lung showed the highest T cell clonality, exceeding tumor. Adjacent lung held a median roughly 60 of the top 100 tumor clones.

This chain connects TRBV5-1 to TRBJ2-2, with D perhaps matching TRBD1 (5 bases). The sample was peripheral blood, taken before any cancer treatment. This TCR came from a man aged 35 to 69 with stage I lung adenocarcinoma. The CDR3 nucleotides are TGCGCCAGCAGCTTAAGGGGCACGAACACCGGGGAGCTGTTTTTT. This sequence encodes CASSLRGTNTGELFF.